The 26 T cell receptor beta chains below come from one sample, sequenced in a study of regulatory T cells in long-lasting Graves disease. Combining iRepertoire HTBI primers with Arm-PCR of CDR3 regions, the authors built TCR beta libraries. From the multiplex PCR reads, TCRdb called clonotypes with MiXCR, one entry per CDR3 protein. The table shows approximately 400,000 distinct CDR3 sequences, with less than 30% occurring only once. The time point is: persistent/refractory GD, antithyroid drugs over 5 years with positive TRAb. Following extraction of RNA from PBMCs, that RNA was used to make the TCR library. Source: peripheral blood mononuclear cells (PBMCs), taken when the disease was refractory, from a patient treated with antithyroid drugs. The receptors here all came from a woman aged 40-49 years with Graves disease.

This clonotype has ten or more counts. The chain is built from TRBV12-3 or TRBV12-4 and TRBJ1-5, with D unclear. V lost 2 bases to trimming and J lost 3 bases, with 8 bases between them. This CDR3 contains 14 residues. CDR3 amino acids: CASSLSGFNQPQHF. The CDR3, as DNA: TGTGCCAGCAGTTTATCCGGGTTCAATCAGCCCCAGCATTTT.

This clonotype was found a few times. This sequence joins TRBV30 and TRBJ2-1; the match to TRBD2 covers 9 bases. V dropped 1 base and J dropped 4; count of bases not matched to a gene: 5. Germline CDR1 and CDR2: GTSNPN and SVGIG (reference sequence). The CDR3 length is 15 residues. CDR3 sequence reads: CAWSAGTSSYNEQFF. The CDR3, as DNA: TGTGCCTGGAGTGCCGGGACTAGCAGTTACAATGAGCAGTTCTTC.

The rearrangement uses TRBV20-1 and TRBJ2-1, with unresolved D. The CDR3 has 11 residues. Germline V gene sequence: CDR1 DFQATT, CDR2 SNEGSKA (reference sequence). V lost 4 bases and J lost 7, with 8 bases in between. The DNA for the CDR3 is TGCAGTGCTATAGACCGAAATGAGCAGTTCTTC. Its translation is CSAIDRNEQFF.

This chain joins TRBV5-5 and TRBJ1-1; perhaps TRBD1 as D (6 bases). This CDR3 is built from 16 residues. Trimming took 1 base from V and 3 from J, leaving 16 bases between them. Looked up from germline, CDR1 is SGHKS and CDR2 is YYEKEE (reference sequence). CDR3 DNA sequence: TGTGCCAGCAGCTTGTTACCGCGACAGGTGGACACTGAAGCTTTCTTT. This translates into CASSLLPRQVDTEAFF. The full variable domain, completed using reference TRBV5-5 and TRBJ1-1, is DAGVTQSPTHLIKTRGQQVTLRCSPISGHKSVSWYQQVLGQGPQFIFQYYEKEERGRGNFPDRFSARQFPNYSSELNVNALLLGDSALYLCASSLLPRQVDTEAFFGQGTRLTVV.

As to this clonotype: A junction boundary mismatches the germline segment, possibly from a read error. This chain links TRBV7-8 with TRBJ1-5; D unresolved. This CDR3 is built from 13 residues. From germline, CDR1 is SGHVS and CDR2 FQNEAQ. The CDR3 nucleotides read TGTGCCACCAGCCTAAGCCGGGAGGAGCCCCAGCATTTT. This gives the protein CATSLSREEPQHF.

This clonotype was detected many times. The CDR3, as DNA: TGCAGTTCCTTGGGACAGAGGAATTCACCCCTCCACTTT. Its protein is CSSLGQRNSPLHF. This rearrangement joins TRBV20-1 to TRBJ1-6; 7 nucleotides match TRBD1. V lost 8 bases and J lost 7; bases outside the gene matches: 8. Looked up from germline, CDR1 is DFQATT and CDR2 is SNEGSKA (reference sequence). This CDR3 spans 13 amino acids.

This clonotype was seen many times. The chain has TRBV12-3 or TRBV12-4 and TRBJ1-1; the D gene is possibly TRBD1 (6 bases). The CDR3 is made up of 14 amino acids. V was shortened by 2 bases and J by 1 base, with 8 bases between the two germline ends. The chain's CDR3 is CASSLSQGNTEAFF. CDR3 sequence (DNA): TGTGCCAGCAGTTTATCACAGGGGAACACTGAAGCTTTCTTT.

This chain joins TRBV19 and TRBJ2-5, with D tentatively TRBD2 (6 bases). Germline-derived CDR1 and CDR2 are LNHDA and SQIVND (reference sequence). The CDR3 spans 13 residues. V shed 8 bases and J shed 3 bases, with 13 bases lying between them. The CDR3, as DNA: TGTGCCAGTCCCGGGGACTCGGAAGAGACCCAGTACTTC. Encoded protein: CASPGDSEETQYF.

This clonotype has only one observation. The chain couples TRBV9 to TRBJ2-4; D not resolved. Germline V CDR1 and CDR2: SGDLS, YYNGEE. Deletions cut 0 bases from V and 6 bases from J, with 13 bases between. This CDR3 is 15 amino acids long. CDR3 protein: CASSVAPETLNIQYF. The CDR3 DNA is TGTGCCAGCAGCGTAGCCCCCGAGACCCTAAACATTCAGTACTTC.

This clonotype was observed at least ten times. V gene TRBV15 combines with J gene TRBJ1-5, with D possibly being TRBD1 (5 bases). Between the trimmed V and J ends, which lost 0 bases and 12 bases, there was a span of 24 bases. Germline loops: CDR1 LNHNV, CDR2 YYDKDF (reference sequence). The CDR3 extends over 17 amino acids. Here the CDR3 reads CATSRDWGVGSQTGQHF. The DNA for the CDR3 is TGTGCCACCAGCAGAGATTGGGGAGTTGGCAGCCAAACAGGCCAGCATTTT. Using reference TRBV15 and TRBJ1-5 for the parts outside the CDR3, the full variable domain is DAMVIQNPRYQVTQFGKPVTLSCSQTLNHNVMYWYQQKSSQAPKLLFHYYDKDFNNEADTPDNFQSRRPNTSFCFLDIRSPGLGDTAMYLCATSRDWGVGSQTGQHFGDGTRLSIL.

J is TRBJ1-1 and V is TRBV19; 9 positions match TRBD1. Trimming at V came to 9 bases and at J to 4 bases, leaving 6 bases not matched to a gene. The CDR3 has 13 residues. CDR1 LNHDA and CDR2 SQIVND come from the germline V gene (reference sequence). The CDR3 sequence: CASLQGASTEAFF. The CDR3 nucleotides are TGTGCCAGCCTACAGGGGGCAAGCACTGAAGCTTTCTTT.

This chain joins TRBV12-3 or TRBV12-4 and TRBJ2-5; perhaps D is TRBD1 or TRBD2 (5 bases each). Trimming took 4 bases from V and 1 from J, leaving 10 bases between them. The CDR3 consists of 14 residues. The CDR3 reads CASSWGSGQETQYF. The CDR3 DNA follows: TGTGCCAGCAGTTGGGGGTCCGGCCAAGAGACCCAGTACTTC.

V is TRBV20-1 and J is TRBJ2-5; 8 positions match TRBD1. TRBJ2-7 explains the end of the DNA better; the J call may be wrong. The germline V gene encodes CDR1 DFQATT and CDR2 SNEGSKA (reference sequence). This CDR3 region has 16 residues. The CDR3 is CSAVPWAGTGSYEQYF. Here the CDR3 DNA reads TGCAGTGCTGTCCCCTGGGCCGGGACAGGCTCCTACGAGCAGTACTTC.

In this sample, this clonotype turned up a few times. V usage is TRBV7-9 and J usage is TRBJ2-5; no definite D call. V was shortened by 1 base and J by 4 bases, with 13 bases between the two germline ends. The V gene's germline CDR1 is SEHNR and CDR2 FQNEAQ (reference sequence). The CDR3 has 15 residues. The CDR3 DNA follows: TGTGCCAGCAGCTTAGTTGTCCTAATGGGAGAGACCCAGTACTTC. Translated, it gives CASSLVVLMGETQYF.

This clonotype occurred many times. This sequence joins TRBV27 and TRBJ2-7; 7 bases are shared with TRBD1. The CDR3 covers 14 residues. The V gene's germline CDR1 is MNHEY and CDR2 SMNVEV (reference sequence). V was pared by 6 bases and J by 2 bases, with 7 bases of the junction left unmatched. CDR3 nucleotide sequence: TGTGCCAGCAGCCAACAGGGGAGACCCTACGAGCAGTACTTC. Protein: CASSQQGRPYEQYF.

At least ten counts were recorded for this clonotype. The chain links TRBV29-1 to TRBJ1-5; D gene uncertain. V was trimmed by 7 bases and J by 2 bases, leaving 18 bases between them. The germline V gene encodes CDR1 SQVTM and CDR2 ANQGSEA. The CDR3 covers 15 residues. CDR3 region: CSARDDSGGNQPQHF. The CDR3 DNA reads TGCAGCGCGCGTGATGACTCCGGCGGCAATCAGCCCCAGCATTTT.

This clonotype turned up a few times. The genes are TRBV25-1 and TRBJ1-5; a possible D gene is TRBD1 (5 bases). V gave up 5 bases and J gave up 7 bases, with 15 bases separating them. Germline V CDR1 and CDR2: MGHDK, SYGVNS. This CDR3 is built from 14 residues. The CDR3 DNA sequence: TGTGCCAGCAGTACCCGGTCCTCAGGGCAGCCCCAGCATTTT. It encodes CASSTRSSGQPQHF.

The chain uses TRBV28 and TRBJ2-1; 13 bases align to TRBD2. The germline V gene encodes CDR1 MDHEN and CDR2 SYDVKM. The CDR3 loop spans 16 amino acids. V shed 5 bases, J shed 8 bases, and the junction held 9 bases outside the gene matches. CDR3 amino acids: CASSHPWTSGSDEQFF. The CDR3 DNA reads TGTGCCAGCAGTCATCCATGGACTAGCGGGAGTGATGAGCAGTTCTTC.

This clonotype was observed many times. V gene TRBV7-8 combines with J gene TRBJ2-5, with D possibly being TRBD1 (6 bases). Germline-derived CDR1 and CDR2 are SGHVS and FQNEAQ. The V and J ends lost 2 bases and 11 bases respectively, with 18 bases between them. The CDR3 is 14 amino acids. CDR3 bases: TGTGCCAGCAGCTTATCAGGGGTCGACACGGGGCAGTACTTC. Its translation is CASSLSGVDTGQYF.

The sample holds many counts of this clonotype. The chain couples TRBV2 to TRBJ1-2; TRBD1 aligns across 9 bases. Trimming took 8 bases from V and 5 from J; bases not matched to a gene: 9. The V gene's germline CDR1 is SNHLY and CDR2 FYNNEI. The CDR3 has 14 residues. The CDR3 DNA sequence: TGTGCCAGCGGCGGGACAGGGAAAGGGTATGGCTACACCTTC. Its protein is CASGGTGKGYGYTF.

The table lists this clonotype with many counts. This rearrangement joins TRBV7-9 to TRBJ2-5; a possible D gene is TRBD1 (5 bases). CDR3 length equals 14 residues. The V end was cut by 1 base, the J end by 4 bases, with 10 bases between. Germline-derived CDR1 and CDR2 are SEHNR and FQNEAQ (reference sequence). The CDR3 nucleotides read TGTGCCAGCAGCTTAGAGAGTACAGGAGAGACCCAGTACTTC. Its translation: CASSLESTGETQYF.

This chain links TRBV9 with TRBJ2-1; D is unclear. The CDR3 contains 13 residues. Trimming stripped 5 bases from V and 7 bases from J, with 13 bases between. Per germline, CDR1 SGDLS and CDR2 YYNGEE. The CDR3 is CASRANTGNEQFF. The DNA of the CDR3 is TGTGCCAGCAGGGCAAACACTGGGAATGAGCAGTTCTTC.

In this sample, this clonotype turned up many times. The rearrangement uses TRBV6-1 and TRBJ2-7; D may match TRBD1 or TRBD2 (5 bases each). The germline V gene has CDR1 MNHNS and CDR2 SASEGT. There are 15 residues in the CDR3. Trimming removed 7 bases at V and 0 bases at J, with 16 bases between. As DNA, the CDR3 is TGTGCCAGCAAAGGGGACGGTAGAAGCTCCTACGAGCAGTACTTC. Its protein is CASKGDGRSSYEQYF.

This clonotype was recorded once. The chain recombines TRBV12-3 or TRBV12-4 with TRBJ1-2, with 9 bases lining up with TRBD1. With V trimmed by 5 bases and J by 8 bases, 6 bases remained unmatched. CDR3 length: 13 amino acids. For the CDR3, the DNA is TGTGCCAGCAGTCCCTGGACAGGGGAAGGCTACACCTTC. Translated: CASSPWTGEGYTF.

This clonotype occurred many times. The chain recombines TRBV2 with TRBJ2-5; TRBD2 aligns across 9 bases. CDR3 size: 17 residues. Germline V CDR1 and CDR2: SNHLY, FYNNEI. V was clipped by 2 bases and J by 5 bases; unmatched bases: 12. The DNA of the CDR3 is TGTGCCAGCAGTGAATACGCCCGAGTAGCGGGAGCGGAGACCCAGTACTTC. Translated, it gives CASSEYARVAGAETQYF.

The V call is TRBV30, the J call TRBJ2-2, with D possibly TRBD1 on 5 matching bases. Deletions cut 7 bases from V and 0 bases from J, with 21 bases between. This CDR3 is 17 amino acids long. The germline gives CDR1 GTSNPN, CDR2 SVGIG (reference sequence). CDR3 sequence reads: CAYPKGHPSANTGELFF. The CDR3 bases are TGTGCCTACCCCAAAGGACATCCTTCTGCGAACACCGGGGAGCTGTTTTTT.